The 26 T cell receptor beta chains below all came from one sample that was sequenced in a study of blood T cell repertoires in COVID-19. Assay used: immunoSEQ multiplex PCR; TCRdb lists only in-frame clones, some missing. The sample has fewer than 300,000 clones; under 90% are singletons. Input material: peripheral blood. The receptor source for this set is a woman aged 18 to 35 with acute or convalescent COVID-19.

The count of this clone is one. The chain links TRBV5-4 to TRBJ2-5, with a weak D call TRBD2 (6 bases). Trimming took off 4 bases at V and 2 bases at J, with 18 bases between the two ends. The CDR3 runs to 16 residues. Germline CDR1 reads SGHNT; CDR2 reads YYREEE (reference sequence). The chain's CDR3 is CASSRTGRELQETQYF. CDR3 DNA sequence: TGTGCCAGCAGCCGGACGGGGCGGGAACTACAAGAGACCCAGTACTTC.

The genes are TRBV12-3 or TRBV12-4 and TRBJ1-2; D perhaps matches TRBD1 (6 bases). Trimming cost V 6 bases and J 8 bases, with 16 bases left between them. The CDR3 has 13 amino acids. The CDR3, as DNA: TGTGCCAGCAGGGCGACCGACAGGAACGGCTACACCTTC. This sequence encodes CASRATDRNGYTF.

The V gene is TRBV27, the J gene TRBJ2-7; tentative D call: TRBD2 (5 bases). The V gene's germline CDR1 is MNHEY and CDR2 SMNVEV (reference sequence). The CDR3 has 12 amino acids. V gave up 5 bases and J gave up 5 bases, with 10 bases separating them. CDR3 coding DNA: TGTGCCAGCAGTCCTATCGGGGACGAGCAGTACTTC. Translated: CASSPIGDEQYF.

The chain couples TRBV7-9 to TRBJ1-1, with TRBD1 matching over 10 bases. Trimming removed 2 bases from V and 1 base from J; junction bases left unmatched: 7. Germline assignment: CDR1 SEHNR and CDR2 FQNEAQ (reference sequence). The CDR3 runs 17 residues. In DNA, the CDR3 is TGTGCCAGCAGCTTATTCGACAGGGGGCCCCCGAACACTGAAGCTTTCTTT. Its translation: CASSLFDRGPPNTEAFF.

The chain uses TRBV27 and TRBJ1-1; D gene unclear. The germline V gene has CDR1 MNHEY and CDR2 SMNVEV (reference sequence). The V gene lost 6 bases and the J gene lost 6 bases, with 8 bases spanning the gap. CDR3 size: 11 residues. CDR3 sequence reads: CASRRGAEAFF. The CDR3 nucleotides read TGTGCCAGCAGACGTGGAGCTGAAGCTTTCTTT.

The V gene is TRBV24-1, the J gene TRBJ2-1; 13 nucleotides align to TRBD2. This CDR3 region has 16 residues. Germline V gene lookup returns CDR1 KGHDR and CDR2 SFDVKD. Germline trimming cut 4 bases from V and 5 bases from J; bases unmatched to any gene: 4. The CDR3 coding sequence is TGTGCCACCAGTGACCCCGGGACTAGCGGGGACAATGAGCAGTTCTTC. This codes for CATSDPGTSGDNEQFF.

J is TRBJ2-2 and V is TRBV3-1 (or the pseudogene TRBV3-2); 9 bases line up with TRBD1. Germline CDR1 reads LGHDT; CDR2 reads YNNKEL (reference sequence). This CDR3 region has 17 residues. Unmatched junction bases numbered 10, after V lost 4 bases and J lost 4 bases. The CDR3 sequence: CASSLTGQGKGTGELFF. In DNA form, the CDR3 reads TGTGCCAGCAGCCTCACTGGACAGGGGAAGGGCACCGGGGAGCTGTTTTTT.

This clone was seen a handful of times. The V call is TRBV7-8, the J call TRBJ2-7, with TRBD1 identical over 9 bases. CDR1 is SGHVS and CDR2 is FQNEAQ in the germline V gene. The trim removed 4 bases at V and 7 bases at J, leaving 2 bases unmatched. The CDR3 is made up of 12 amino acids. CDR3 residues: CASSYRGLEQYF. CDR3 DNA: TGTGCCAGCAGCTACAGGGGGCTTGAGCAGTACTTC.

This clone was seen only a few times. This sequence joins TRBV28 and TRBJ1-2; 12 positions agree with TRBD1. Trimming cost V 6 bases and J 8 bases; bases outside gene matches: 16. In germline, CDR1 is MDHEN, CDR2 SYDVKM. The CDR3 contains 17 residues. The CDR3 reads CASRTESPGQGANGYTF. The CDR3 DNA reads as TGTGCCAGCAGAACCGAGAGTCCGGGACAGGGGGCAAACGGCTACACCTTC.

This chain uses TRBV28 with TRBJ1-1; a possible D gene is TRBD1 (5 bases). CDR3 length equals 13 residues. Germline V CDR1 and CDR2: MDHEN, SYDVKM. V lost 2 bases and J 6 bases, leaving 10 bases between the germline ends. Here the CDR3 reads CASSLPGYPEAFF. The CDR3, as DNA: TGTGCCAGCAGTTTACCAGGGTACCCTGAAGCTTTCTTT.

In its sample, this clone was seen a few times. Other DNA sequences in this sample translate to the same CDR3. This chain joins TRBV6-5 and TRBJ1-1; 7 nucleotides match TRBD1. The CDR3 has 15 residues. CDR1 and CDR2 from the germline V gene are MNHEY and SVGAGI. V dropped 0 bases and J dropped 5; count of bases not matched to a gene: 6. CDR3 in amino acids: CASSYSTQGRTEAFF. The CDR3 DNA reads TGTGCCAGCAGTTACTCGACACAGGGGAGGACTGAAGCTTTCTTT.

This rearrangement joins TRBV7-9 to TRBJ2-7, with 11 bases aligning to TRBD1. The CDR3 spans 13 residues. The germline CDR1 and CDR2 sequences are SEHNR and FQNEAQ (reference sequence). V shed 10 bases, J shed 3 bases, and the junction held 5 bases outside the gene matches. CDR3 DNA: TGTGCCACAGCCGGGACAGGGGGCTACGAGCAGTACTTC. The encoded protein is CATAGTGGYEQYF.

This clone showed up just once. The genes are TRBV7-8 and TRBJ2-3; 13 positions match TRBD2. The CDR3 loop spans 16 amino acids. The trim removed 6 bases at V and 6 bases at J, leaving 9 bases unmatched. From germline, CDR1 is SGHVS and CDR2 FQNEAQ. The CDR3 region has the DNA TGTGCCAGCAGAAAACCGGGACTAGCGGGATTTGATACGCAGTATTTT. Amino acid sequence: CASRKPGLAGFDTQYF.

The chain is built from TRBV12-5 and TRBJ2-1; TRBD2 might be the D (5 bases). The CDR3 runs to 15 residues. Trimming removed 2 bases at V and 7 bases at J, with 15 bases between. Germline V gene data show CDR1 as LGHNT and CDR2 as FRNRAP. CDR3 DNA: TGTGCTAGTGGTTTGTCTAGAGGGCCCTGGAATGAGCAGTTCTTC. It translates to CASGLSRGPWNEQFF.

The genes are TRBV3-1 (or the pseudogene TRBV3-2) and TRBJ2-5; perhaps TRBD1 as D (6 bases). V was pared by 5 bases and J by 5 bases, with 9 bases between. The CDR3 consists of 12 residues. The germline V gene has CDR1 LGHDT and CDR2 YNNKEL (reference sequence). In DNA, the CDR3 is TGTGCCAGCAGCAAGGGGGAGGAGACCCAGTACTTC. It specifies CASSKGEETQYF.

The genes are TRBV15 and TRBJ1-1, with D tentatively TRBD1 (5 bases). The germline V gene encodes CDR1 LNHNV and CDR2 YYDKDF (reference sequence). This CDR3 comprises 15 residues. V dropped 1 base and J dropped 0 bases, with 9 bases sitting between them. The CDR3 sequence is CATSRGGVLNTEAFF. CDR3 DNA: TGTGCCACCAGCAGAGGGGGGGTTTTGAACACTGAAGCTTTCTTT.

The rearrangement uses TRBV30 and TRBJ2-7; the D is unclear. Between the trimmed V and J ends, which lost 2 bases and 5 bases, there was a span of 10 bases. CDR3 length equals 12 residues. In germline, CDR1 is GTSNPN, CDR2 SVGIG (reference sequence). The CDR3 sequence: CAWSLTVDEQYF. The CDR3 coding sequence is TGTGCCTGGAGTCTTACAGTGGACGAGCAGTACTTC. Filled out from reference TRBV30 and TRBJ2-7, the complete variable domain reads SQTIHQWPATLVQPVGSPLSLECTVEGTSNPNLYWYRQAAGRGLQLLFYSVGIGQISSEVPQNLSASRPQDRQFILSSKKLLLSDSGFYLCAWSLTVDEQYFGPGTRLTVT.

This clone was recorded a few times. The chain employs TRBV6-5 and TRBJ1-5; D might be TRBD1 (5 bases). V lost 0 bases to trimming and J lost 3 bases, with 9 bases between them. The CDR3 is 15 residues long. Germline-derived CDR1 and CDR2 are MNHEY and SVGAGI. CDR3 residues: CASSYSGGTNQPQHF. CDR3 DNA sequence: TGTGCCAGCAGTTACTCGGGGGGTACCAATCAGCCCCAGCATTTT.

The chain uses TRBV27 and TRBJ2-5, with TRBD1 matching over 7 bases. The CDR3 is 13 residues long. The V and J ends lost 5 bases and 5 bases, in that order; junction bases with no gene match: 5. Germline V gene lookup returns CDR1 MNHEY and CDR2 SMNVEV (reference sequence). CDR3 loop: CASSQRDSETQYF. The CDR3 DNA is TGTGCCAGCAGTCAAAGGGACAGTGAGACCCAGTACTTC.

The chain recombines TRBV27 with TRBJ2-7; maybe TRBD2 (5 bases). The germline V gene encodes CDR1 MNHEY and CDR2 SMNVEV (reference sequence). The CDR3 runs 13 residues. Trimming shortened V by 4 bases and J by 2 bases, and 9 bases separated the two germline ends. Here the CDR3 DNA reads TGTGCCAGCAGTTGGGCCGGGGCCTACGAGCAGTACTTC. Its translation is CASSWAGAYEQYF.

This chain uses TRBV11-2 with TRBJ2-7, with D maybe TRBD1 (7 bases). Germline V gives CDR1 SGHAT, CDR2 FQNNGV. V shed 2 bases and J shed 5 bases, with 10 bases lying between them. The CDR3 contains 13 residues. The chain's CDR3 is CASSLQGGNEQYF. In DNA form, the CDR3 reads TGTGCCAGCAGCTTACAGGGGGGAAACGAGCAGTACTTC.

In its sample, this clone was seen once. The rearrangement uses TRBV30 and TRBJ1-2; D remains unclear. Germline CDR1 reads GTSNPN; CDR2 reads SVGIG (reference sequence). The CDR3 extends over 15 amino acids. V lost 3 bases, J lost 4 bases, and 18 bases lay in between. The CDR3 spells CAWREVAAGIYGYTF. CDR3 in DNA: TGTGCCTGGAGGGAAGTAGCGGCCGGGATCTATGGCTACACCTTC.

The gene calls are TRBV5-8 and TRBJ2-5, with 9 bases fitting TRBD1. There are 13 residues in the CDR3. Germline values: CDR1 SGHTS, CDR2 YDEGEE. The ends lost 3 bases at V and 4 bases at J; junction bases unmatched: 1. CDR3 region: CASSSGQGETQYF. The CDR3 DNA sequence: TGTGCCAGCAGCTCGGGACAGGGAGAGACCCAGTACTTC.

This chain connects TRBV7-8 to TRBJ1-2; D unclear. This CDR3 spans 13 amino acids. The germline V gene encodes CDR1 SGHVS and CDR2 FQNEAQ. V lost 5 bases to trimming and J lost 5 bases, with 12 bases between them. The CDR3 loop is CASSPRGGYGYTF. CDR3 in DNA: TGTGCCAGCAGCCCTCGGGGTGGGTATGGCTACACCTTC.

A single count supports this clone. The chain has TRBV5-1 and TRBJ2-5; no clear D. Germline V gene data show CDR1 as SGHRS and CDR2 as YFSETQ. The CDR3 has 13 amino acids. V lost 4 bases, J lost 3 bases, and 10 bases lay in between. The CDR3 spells CASSEQIEETQYF. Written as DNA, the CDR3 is TGCGCCAGCAGCGAACAGATTGAAGAGACCCAGTACTTC.

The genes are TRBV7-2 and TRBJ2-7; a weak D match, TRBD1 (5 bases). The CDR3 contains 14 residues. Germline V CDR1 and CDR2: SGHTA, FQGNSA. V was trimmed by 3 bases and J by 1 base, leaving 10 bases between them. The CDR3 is CASSFGRASYEQYF. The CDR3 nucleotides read TGTGCCAGCAGCTTCGGCAGGGCTTCCTACGAGCAGTACTTC.